The rows below give T cell receptor beta chains drawn from one sample of a study of T-cell reconstitution after alpha-beta-depleted transplantation in children. TCRdb recomputed calls from the PCR reads with MiXCR, one row per CDR3 protein. The sample yields around 500,000 distinct CDR3 sequences, 20% to 25% seen once. Sequences were derived from PBMCs, mostly from graft donor cells, sampled 360 days after TCRalphabeta/CD19-depleted stem cell transplant. Receptor source: a boy less than two years old who had a stem cell transplant for acute myeloid leukemia, so the T cells may come from the graft donor. Both conserved end residues are part of each CDR3. D genes are given only for firm matches. For some rows the clone size is stated as once, few or many, or as a class when expanded; others skip it.

CDR3aa: CAGSGGGPPHYEQYF
CDR3nt: TGTGCCGGCTCCGGGGGGGGCCCACCACACTACGAGCAGTACTTC
v_gene: TRBV28
d_gene: TRBD2
abundance: NA
j_gene: TRBJ2-7

CDR3aa: CASNQGGVRAKNIQYF
CDR3nt: TGTGCCAGCAATCAGGGGGGGGTTCGGGCCAAAAACATTCAGTACTTC
v_gene: TRBV12-3/TRBV12-4
d_gene: NA
abundance: many
j_gene: TRBJ2-4

CDR3aa: CASSIAPRGPLPETQYF
CDR3nt: TGTGCCAGCAGCATTGCACCCCGGGGGCCGCTACCAGAGACCCAGTACTTC
v_gene: TRBV9
d_gene: NA
abundance: NA
j_gene: TRBJ2-5

CDR3aa: CSARGPGHSYEQYF
CDR3nt: TGCAGTGCTAGGGGTCCGGGACATTCCTACGAGCAGTACTTC
v_gene: TRBV20-1
d_gene: NA
abundance: NA
j_gene: TRBJ2-7

CDR3aa: CASSQAGTGLYNEQFF
CDR3nt: TGCGCCAGCAGCCAGGCGGGGACAGGGCTCTACAATGAGCAGTTCTTC
v_gene: TRBV4-1
d_gene: TRBD1
abundance: NA
j_gene: TRBJ2-1

CDR3aa: CASSPRRSWVPSGNTIYF
CDR3nt: TGTGCCAGCAGCCCAAGACGCTCTTGGGTCCCTTCTGGAAACACCATATATTTT
v_gene: TRBV11-1
d_gene: NA
abundance: many
j_gene: TRBJ1-3

CDR3aa: CSASRDRNYQPQHF
CDR3nt: TGCAGTGCATCTCGGGACAGGAACTATCAGCCCCAGCATTTT
v_gene: TRBV20-1
d_gene: TRBD1
abundance: NA
j_gene: TRBJ1-5

CDR3aa: CASSPPYTQYF
CDR3nt: TGCGCCAGCAGCCCACCTTATACGCAGTATTTT
v_gene: TRBV4-3
d_gene: NA
abundance: few
j_gene: TRBJ2-3

CDR3aa: CASTRDRGRAEAFF
CDR3nt: TGTGCCAGCACCCGGGACAGGGGGCGGGCTGAAGCTTTCTTT
v_gene: TRBV6-1
d_gene: TRBD1
abundance: NA
j_gene: TRBJ1-1

CDR3aa: CASSVTAGWAENSPLHF
CDR3nt: TGTGCCAGCAGCGTAACGGCAGGTTGGGCAGAGAATTCACCCCTCCACTTT
v_gene: TRBV7-9
d_gene: NA
abundance: many
j_gene: TRBJ1-6

CDR3aa: CASSLDGGGPNEQYF
CDR3nt: TGTGCCAGCAGCCTCGATGGGGGGGGGCCAAACGAGCAGTACTTC
v_gene: TRBV7-2
d_gene: NA
abundance: NA
j_gene: TRBJ2-7

CDR3aa: CASSQDTETGYTF
CDR3nt: TGCGCCAGCAGCCAAGATACAGAAACTGGCTACACCTTC
v_gene: TRBV4-1
d_gene: NA
abundance: NA
j_gene: TRBJ1-2

CDR3aa: CASSQDGVKFF
CDR3nt: TGTGCCAGCAGCCAAGATGGGGTTAAGTTCTTC
v_gene: TRBV4-2
d_gene: NA
abundance: many
j_gene: TRBJ2-1

CDR3aa: CASRPFRGELFF
CDR3nt: TGCGCCAGCCGCCCGTTCAGGGGGGAGCTGTTTTTT
v_gene: TRBV5-1
d_gene: NA
abundance: NA
j_gene: TRBJ2-2

CDR3aa: CASSPRLEYQETQYF
CDR3nt: TGTGCCAGCAGCCCCCGATTAGAGTACCAAGAGACCCAGTACTTC
v_gene: TRBV7-9
d_gene: NA
abundance: few
j_gene: TRBJ2-5

CDR3aa: CSVDEGGGHNEQFF
CDR3nt: TGCAGCGTTGACGAAGGAGGGGGCCATAATGAGCAGTTCTTC
v_gene: TRBV29-1
d_gene: NA
abundance: many
j_gene: TRBJ2-1

CDR3aa: CASSSARGHSGNTIYF
CDR3nt: TGTGCCAGCAGTTCGGCCCGGGGGCACTCTGGAAACACCATATATTTT
v_gene: TRBV6-5
d_gene: NA
abundance: NA
j_gene: TRBJ1-3

CDR3aa: CSAPRGTVNTEAFF
CDR3nt: TGCAGTGCCCCACGGGGGACAGTGAACACTGAAGCTTTCTTT
v_gene: TRBV20-1
d_gene: TRBD1
abundance: NA
j_gene: TRBJ1-1

CDR3aa: CASSATGSGNTIYF
CDR3nt: TGTGCCAGCAGCGCAACAGGGTCCGGAAACACCATATATTTT
v_gene: TRBV11-2
d_gene: NA
abundance: NA
j_gene: TRBJ1-3

CDR3aa: CASSGRWDIQETQYF
CDR3nt: TGTGCCAGCAGTGGACGATGGGACATACAAGAGACCCAGTACTTC
v_gene: TRBV6-1
d_gene: NA
abundance: few
j_gene: TRBJ2-5

CDR3aa: CASSLSGGVPGTQYF
CDR3nt: TGTGCCAGCAGCCTTAGCGGGGGTGTGCCGGGTACGCAGTATTTT
v_gene: TRBV27
d_gene: TRBD2
abundance: few
j_gene: TRBJ2-3

CDR3aa: CASGSGQGLSSYEQYF
CDR3nt: TGTGCTAGTGGCTCCGGACAGGGGCTAAGCTCCTACGAGCAGTACTTC
v_gene: TRBV12-5
d_gene: TRBD1
abundance: NA
j_gene: TRBJ2-7

CDR3aa: CASSLPSLADTGELFF
CDR3nt: TGCGCCAGCAGCTTGCCTTCCCTAGCGGACACCGGGGAGCTGTTTTTT
v_gene: TRBV5-1
d_gene: TRBD2
abundance: few
j_gene: TRBJ2-2

CDR3aa: CSVRGSEQFF
CDR3nt: TGCAGCGTACGGGGGAGTGAGCAGTTCTTC
v_gene: TRBV29-1
d_gene: NA
abundance: many
j_gene: TRBJ2-1

CDR3aa: CSVGTGETGELFF
CDR3nt: TGCAGCGTGGGAACAGGGGAAACCGGGGAGCTGTTTTTT
v_gene: TRBV29-1
d_gene: TRBD1
abundance: many
j_gene: TRBJ2-2

CDR3aa: CASNEEWSTEAFF
CDR3nt: TGTGCCAGCAATGAGGAGTGGAGCACTGAAGCTTTCTTT
v_gene: TRBV28
d_gene: NA
abundance: NA
j_gene: TRBJ1-1

CDR3aa: CASRGSGLNYGYTF
CDR3nt: TGTGCCAGCAGAGGCTCCGGGTTGAACTATGGCTACACCTTC
v_gene: TRBV27
d_gene: NA
abundance: NA
j_gene: TRBJ1-2

CDR3aa: CSVRDSYEQYF
CDR3nt: TGCAGCGTTCGGGACAGCTACGAGCAGTACTTC
v_gene: TRBV29-1
d_gene: TRBD1
abundance: many
j_gene: TRBJ2-7

CDR3aa: CASRSQAGGPDTQYF
CDR3nt: TGTGCCAGCAGGTCCCAAGCGGGGGGGCCGGATACGCAGTATTTT
v_gene: TRBV2
d_gene: TRBD2
abundance: many
j_gene: TRBJ2-3

CDR3aa: CASSYLGVDYGYTF
CDR3nt: TGTGCCAGCAGTTACTTGGGGGTAGACTATGGCTACACCTTC
v_gene: TRBV12-3/TRBV12-4
d_gene: NA
abundance: many
j_gene: TRBJ1-2

CDR3aa: CSAGAYEKLFF
CDR3nt: TGCAGTGCTGGGGCCTATGAAAAACTGTTTTTT
v_gene: TRBV20-1
d_gene: NA
abundance: NA
j_gene: TRBJ1-4

CDR3aa: CASSPGAAAYEQYF
CDR3nt: TGTGCCAGCAGTCCGGGCGCTGCAGCCTACGAGCAGTACTTC
v_gene: TRBV12-3/TRBV12-4
d_gene: NA
abundance: NA
j_gene: TRBJ2-7

CDR3aa: CASSLGPFDSNQPQHF
CDR3nt: TGTGCCAGCAGTTTGGGACCTTTCGATAGCAATCAGCCCCAGCATTTT
v_gene: TRBV28
d_gene: NA
abundance: once
j_gene: TRBJ1-5

CDR3aa: CASSTISSGGPYEQYF
CDR3nt: TGTGCCAGCAGCACTATCTCTAGCGGGGGACCCTACGAGCAGTACTTC
v_gene: TRBV6-1
d_gene: TRBD2
abundance: NA
j_gene: TRBJ2-7

CDR3aa: CATSDLQGSYEQYF
CDR3nt: TGTGCCACCAGTGATTTGCAAGGCAGCTACGAGCAGTACTTC
v_gene: TRBV24-1
d_gene: NA
abundance: NA
j_gene: TRBJ2-7

CDR3aa: CATRQGIPNTGELFF
CDR3nt: TGTGCCACCCGACAGGGGATACCGAACACCGGGGAGCTGTTTTTT
v_gene: TRBV12-3/TRBV12-4
d_gene: TRBD1
abundance: NA
j_gene: TRBJ2-2

CDR3aa: CSARTWTSGGCTDTQYF
CDR3nt: TGCAGTGCTAGAACTTGGACTAGCGGGGGCTGCACAGATACGCAGTATTTT
v_gene: TRBV20-1
d_gene: TRBD2
abundance: few
j_gene: TRBJ2-3

CDR3aa: CSAKNLTDTQYF
CDR3nt: TGCAGTGCTAAAAACCTCACAGATACGCAGTATTTT
v_gene: TRBV20-1
d_gene: NA
abundance: many
j_gene: TRBJ2-3

CDR3aa: CASSLAGGSGNTIYF
CDR3nt: TGTGCCAGCAGCTTAGCGGGGGGAAGTGGAAACACCATATATTTT
v_gene: TRBV7-2
d_gene: NA
abundance: few
j_gene: TRBJ1-3

CDR3aa: CATSRGDGTSFYEQYF
CDR3nt: TGTGCCACCAGCAGGGGAGACGGGACAAGCTTCTACGAGCAGTACTTC
v_gene: TRBV15
d_gene: NA
abundance: NA
j_gene: TRBJ2-7

CDR3aa: CSARDVQGPGGNTIYF
CDR3nt: TGCAGTGCTAGAGATGTCCAGGGGCCAGGAGGAAACACCATATATTTT
v_gene: TRBV20-1
d_gene: NA
abundance: few
j_gene: TRBJ1-3

CDR3aa: CSARDRLNQPQHF
CDR3nt: TGCAGTGCTAGAGACAGGTTAAATCAGCCCCAGCATTTT
v_gene: TRBV20-1
d_gene: NA
abundance: many
j_gene: TRBJ1-5

CDR3aa: CASASLAALF
CDR3nt: TGTGCCAGCGCATCACTAGCGGCGCTCTTC
v_gene: TRBV9
d_gene: TRBD2
abundance: few
j_gene: TRBJ2-7

CDR3aa: CSAREFLAGGPNEQFF
CDR3nt: TGCAGTGCTAGAGAGTTTCTAGCGGGGGGGCCCAATGAGCAGTTCTTC
v_gene: TRBV20-1
d_gene: TRBD2
abundance: many
j_gene: TRBJ2-1

CDR3aa: CASSLGRTSPRQETQYF
CDR3nt: TGTGCCAGCAGCTTAGGAAGGACTAGCCCCCGTCAAGAGACCCAGTACTTC
v_gene: TRBV11-2
d_gene: TRBD2
abundance: NA
j_gene: TRBJ2-5

CDR3aa: CATSPVGGTQYF
CDR3nt: TGTGCCACCAGCCCAGTGGGGGGGACCCAGTACTTC
v_gene: TRBV15
d_gene: NA
abundance: NA
j_gene: TRBJ2-5

CDR3aa: CSAWGYTGELFF
CDR3nt: TGCAGTGCCTGGGGATACACCGGGGAGCTGTTTTTT
v_gene: TRBV20-1
d_gene: NA
abundance: many
j_gene: TRBJ2-2

CDR3aa: CASNLEQGAKIWELFF
CDR3nt: TGTGCCAGCAACTTGGAGCAGGGGGCGAAAATCTGGGAGCTGTTTTTT
v_gene: TRBV6-1
d_gene: TRBD1
abundance: NA
j_gene: TRBJ2-2

CDR3aa: CASSQEYRDTEAFF
CDR3nt: TGTGCCAGCAGCCAAGAATATCGGGACACTGAAGCTTTCTTT
v_gene: TRBV4-2
d_gene: NA
abundance: NA
j_gene: TRBJ1-1

CDR3aa: CASSLEGQGALAGGELFF
CDR3nt: TGTGCCAGCAGCTTAGAGGGACAGGGGGCGTTGGCCGGCGGGGAGCTGTTTTTT
v_gene: TRBV7-6
d_gene: TRBD1
abundance: NA
j_gene: TRBJ2-2

CDR3aa: CASSFAGRQETQYF
CDR3nt: TGTGCCAGCAGTTTCGCAGGGCGCCAAGAGACCCAGTACTTC
v_gene: TRBV12-3/TRBV12-4
d_gene: NA
abundance: NA
j_gene: TRBJ2-5

CDR3aa: CSAGAVQGAHWEGYTF
CDR3nt: TGCAGCGCTGGAGCGGTGCAGGGGGCTCATTGGGAGGGCTACACCTTC
v_gene: TRBV29-1
d_gene: TRBD1
abundance: few
j_gene: TRBJ1-2